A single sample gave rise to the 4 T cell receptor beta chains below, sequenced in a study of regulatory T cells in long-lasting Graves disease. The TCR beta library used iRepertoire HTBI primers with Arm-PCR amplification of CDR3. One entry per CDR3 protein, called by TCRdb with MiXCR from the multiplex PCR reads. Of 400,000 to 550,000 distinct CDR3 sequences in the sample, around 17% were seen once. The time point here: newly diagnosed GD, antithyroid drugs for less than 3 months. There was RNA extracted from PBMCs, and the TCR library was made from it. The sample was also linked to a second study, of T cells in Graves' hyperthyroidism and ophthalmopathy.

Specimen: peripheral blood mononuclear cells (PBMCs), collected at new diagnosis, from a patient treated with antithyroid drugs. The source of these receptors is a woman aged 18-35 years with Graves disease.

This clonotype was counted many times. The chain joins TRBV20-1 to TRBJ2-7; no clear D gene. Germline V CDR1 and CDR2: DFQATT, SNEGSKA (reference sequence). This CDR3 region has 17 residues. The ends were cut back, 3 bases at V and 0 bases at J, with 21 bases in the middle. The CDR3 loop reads CSASGTLPRSGSYEQYF. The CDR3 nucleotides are TGCAGTGCTAGTGGAACCTTACCTCGATCGGGCTCCTACGAGCAGTACTTC.

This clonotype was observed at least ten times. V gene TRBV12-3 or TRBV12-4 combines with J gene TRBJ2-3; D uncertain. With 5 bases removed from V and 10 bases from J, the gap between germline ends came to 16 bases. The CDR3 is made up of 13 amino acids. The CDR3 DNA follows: TGTGCCAGCAGTCAAGCCGACGGAAGGGCGCAGTATTTT. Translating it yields CASSQADGRAQYF.

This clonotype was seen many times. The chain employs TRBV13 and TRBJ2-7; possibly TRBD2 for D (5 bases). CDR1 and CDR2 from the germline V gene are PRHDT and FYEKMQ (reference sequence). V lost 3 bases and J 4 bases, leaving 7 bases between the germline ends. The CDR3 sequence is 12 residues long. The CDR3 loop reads CASSFGDYEQYF. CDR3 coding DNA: TGTGCCAGCAGCTTCGGGGATTACGAGCAGTACTTC.

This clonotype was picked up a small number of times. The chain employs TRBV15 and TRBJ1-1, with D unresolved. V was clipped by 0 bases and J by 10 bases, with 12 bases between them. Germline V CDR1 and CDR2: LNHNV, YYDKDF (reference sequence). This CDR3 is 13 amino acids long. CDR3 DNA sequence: TGTGCCACCAGCAGAGATGCCCTAATGGGAGCTTTCTTT. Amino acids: CATSRDALMGAFF. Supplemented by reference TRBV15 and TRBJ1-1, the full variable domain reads DAMVIQNPRYQVTQFGKPVTLSCSQTLNHNVMYWYQQKSSQAPKLLFHYYDKDFNNEADTPDNFQSRRPNTSFCFLDIRSPGLGDTAMYLCATSRDALMGAFFGQGTRLTVV.